Included here is one T cell receptor (beta chain) sequence, with context. This clone was recorded once. This clone's antigen is unknown. Base qualities are not recorded, but no much larger clone differs from it by a single base. Healthy HIV-negative adults with no recently reported acute infections or vaccinations were included as donors. Every donor was a Caucasian adult living in Nashville, Tennessee, USA. CD4+ T cells were enriched through magnetic negative selection, after which naive cells were positively selected on CD45RA and the remaining negative fraction served as the memory subset. Blood was collected by leukapheresis, and PBMCs were isolated by Ficoll-Histopaque density gradient centrifugation and then cryopreserved in liquid nitrogen vapor phase. Analytical flow cytometry was used to check the purity and quantity of each magnetically sorted T cell population. Each sorted fraction had its genomic DNA isolated and then quantified by UV absorbance on a Nanodrop 2000c.

This sample was included in a study of shared clonotypes between healthy human individuals (dated by TCRdb to about 2020). Study-level background: A couple of women and a few men aged 18 to 49 years were included in the cohort. For each donor, CD4 naive and CD4 memory were each given three plates, CD8 naive was given two plates, and CD8 memory was given one plate. To increase sequencing depth and limit assay-specific biases, different laboratories used diverse techniques to prepare libraries and sequence TCR repertoires. To estimate repertoire size and how much clonotypes are shared between individuals, the study performed deep sequencing of blood TCR repertoires from 4 to 6 healthy adults. Leukapheresis yielded between about 0.85 and 10 billion PBMCs per donor.

TCR CDR3 regions were amplified from genomic DNA by multiplex PCR using the deep immunoSEQ assay. For each cell subset, the extracted genomic DNA was distributed evenly across all wells of several immunoSEQ 96-well plates, and each plate served as one replicate. For sorted subsets, each replicate PCR was loaded with 200 to 250 ng genomic DNA, equivalent to 25,000 to 30,000 T cell genomes. Purified libraries were measured with a Qubit 3.0 fluorometer, size-checked on a Bioanalyzer 2100, and measured again with the KAPA Library Quantification kit. Every immunoSEQ 96-well plate was sequenced on a separate single-read 150-cycle Illumina NextSeq 550 flow cell. Concerning the study's data processing: Because only junctional sequences without quality scores were contained in the immunoSEQ output, filtering matching that applied to full-length reads could not be performed. Sequences were annotated with PyIR, a Python wrapper for IgBLAST v1.9, and V/J genes and CDR3 were assigned using IMGT germline references. Reads with weak V/J assignments (E-value above 1e-6), missing CDR3, stop codons, out-of-frame junctions, or ambiguous translated residues were removed. V3J clonotypes were defined by identical inferred V gene, J gene, and CDR3 amino acid sequence. To compute the percentage overlap between repertoires, the number of shared unique clonotypes was divided by the size of the smaller repertoire. RTK rarefaction, the Chao1 estimator, and Recon v2.1 estimates of unobserved clonotypes were used to assess repertoire richness. OLGA was used to compute generation probabilities for all TCRbeta clonotypes that the gDNA method yielded from a few donors. TCRdb retrieved this table from immuneACCESS and kept in-frame rearrangements only. Not all clones are present; in checked studies, unresolved V genes account for under half, and no reason is known for the remainder. That table is the source of V, J and clone size, and D and trimming were worked out from the DNA. The sample records approximately 1.1 million clones, about 84% of which are singletons. The top ten constitute about 0.52% of the sample.

Points the paper makes about the study in general: Sampling was restricted to blood, and TCR repertoires in tissues likely differ from the TCR repertoires found in blood. Even with the large sequencing depth, rarefaction of the sorted-subset datasets indicated that sequencing was incomplete. Larger estimated clonotype richness was generally found for naive subsets than for memory subsets. Sharing across a few donors was observed for roughly 5.4% of naive CD4, over 3% of naive CD8, over 2% of memory CD4, and about 0.4% of memory CD8 clonotypes. Pairwise subsampling led to the expectation that sequencing depth would affect the degree of clonotype sharing among donors. The small number of donors limited the genetic and exposure-history diversity represented. Clonotypes shared by all four sorted-subset donors showed higher generation probabilities than non-shared clonotypes.

CDR1 and CDR2, looked up from the germline V gene, are SNHLY and FYNNEI. V gives up 2 bases and J gives up 3 bases, and the segment between their germline ends measures 8 bases. The CDR3 has 14 amino acids, counting the end cysteine and phenylalanine. Only the CDR3 part of the read is kept: 42 bases, read in frame from the first base. This TCR derives from a man aged 18 to 29 in good health. Some clones in this sample may be carry-over from other donors' samples. The sequencing sample was made of memory CD4+ T cells from PBMCs. This specimen's cell subset or site label, interpreted: CD45RA-negative fraction. The rearrangement combines TRBV2 with TRBJ1-3, with no confident D gene call. The CDR3 protein sequence reads: CASSENSIGNTIYF. The nucleotides read TGTGCCAGCAGTGAAAACAGTATTGGAAACACCATATATTTT.